This record concerns one T cell receptor beta chain sequence. These data belong to a study of blood T cell repertoires in COVID-19. Looking at the study overall: From the United States, Italy and Spain came samples of acute and convalescent COVID-19. From T cells, B-cell-depleted T cells, or PBMCs came the material, which was cDNA or gDNA.

In the authors' workflow: Amplification with reference gene primers provided the estimates of nucleated cell counts. Libraries were prepared by immunoSEQ multiplex PCR; TCRdb keeps only in-frame clonotypes and omits some of them. The D gene and trimming were derived from the DNA, and the V and J assignments and clone size from that table. The table shows about 220,000 clones, with about 86% occurring only once. The germline V gene has CDR1 SGDLS and CDR2 YYNGEE. The V end was cut by 0 bases, the J end by 8 bases, with 12 bases between. The CDR3 is 14 residues long. The source material was peripheral blood. The clonotype originates from a woman aged 55-75 years with acute or convalescent COVID-19. J is TRBJ2-1 and V is TRBV9; possibly TRBD2 for D (6 bases). The CDR3 DNA is TGTGCCAGCAGCGTAGACATGCGGGGCCATGAGCAGTTCTTC. Translated: CASSVDMRGHEQFF.